Included here is one TCR beta chain sequence, with context. Its antigen target is currently unknown. The record has no base qualities; no much larger clone is one base away. The sample comes from a study of T cell responses to AZD1222 COVID-19 vaccine (dated by TCRdb to the early 2020s). Regarding the research as a whole: TCR sequencing was performed for roughly 250 trial participants, of whom around 200 were given two doses of AZD1222 and some 25 were given two doses of MenACWY control vaccine. Trial participants were enrolled by age into 18-55, 56-69 and 70-plus year subgroups, with roughly 150, 30 and 60 TCR-sequenced participants respectively.

The label giving this sample's time point can be read as: about 28 days (+/-7) after the second vaccine dose. AZD1222 recipients given second doses at about 4 weeks or at about 12 weeks were pooled, since spike-specific TCR depth and breadth were not found to differ between the two schedules. Vaccinee samples came from UK trials COV001 and COV002, including a single-blind randomized controlled phase 2/3 trial of AZD1222 (ChAdOx1 nCoV-19) in healthy adults. For TCRbeta chain sequencing, PBMC samples were collected from trial participants at day 0 and at day 28 after the second dose. The junction shows trimming of 2 bases on V and 3 bases on J, and the gene matches do not reach 7 bases of it. The cysteine opens and the phenylalanine closes a CDR3 of 16 amino acids. The CDR3 DNA has 48 bases and is translated from base 1. The germline V gene gives CDR1 as SGHRS and CDR2 as YFSETQ. The CDR3 regions of human TCRbeta chains were analyzed by immunosequencing. From the authors' description of their analysis: TCRs in the repertoires were compared against a reference library of SARS-CoV-2-specific TCRs that had been generated with the MIRA antigen-specificity platform. Breadth meant the fraction of unique TCRs that were SARS-CoV-2-associated, whereas depth meant the fraction of total T cells that were SARS-CoV-2-associated. Using the MIRA data, each spike-specific TCR was mapped to the spike region that the TCR reacts to and placed in a CD4 or CD8 class. Log10-transformed breadth and depth values were compared by one-way ANOVA with Sidak's multiple comparisons tests. Not all clones reach the TCRdb copy of this immuneACCESS table, which keeps in-frame sequences only. Checked studies attribute under half of the gap to unresolved V genes and leave the rest unexplained. That table supplies the V and J calls and clone size; D and trimming were determined from the DNA. Here the sample has about 180,000 clones; 88% occur a single time. The top ten hold roughly 25% of the sample.

On the study overall, not on this receptor specifically: Participants were mostly white British and included more females than males, and it was suggested by the authors that clonal diversity may have been underestimated. A significant rise in spike-specific TCR breadth and depth was observed after two AZD1222 doses relative to day 0 and relative to MenACWY recipients. Reportedly, almost half of the unique spike-specific TCRs recognized epitopes lying outside the regions that are mutated in the B.1.351 and B.1.1.7 variants. Because no samples from the day 14 peak response were available, repertoires could be characterized only after the peak T cell response. Vaccine-associated CD4 TCRs spanned the whole spike protein, with dominant responses in regions 160-218 and 743-854. Only six AZD1222 recipients were SARS-CoV-2 seropositive at baseline, limiting conclusions about previously exposed vaccinees. The 56-69-year group was small, and its depth increase did not reach significance, likely because of low power.

Sequencing used peripheral blood, obtained 28 days after the second AZD1222 dose. The receptor was isolated from an adult who received the AZD1222 COVID-19 vaccine. The chain joins TRBV5-1 to TRBJ2-1; 8 nucleotides in the junction match TRBD2. Read as DNA, the sequence is TGCGCCAGCAGCTTCTTGTTGGCGGGAGGCTACAATGAGCAGTTCTTC. Its coded protein is CASSFLLAGGYNEQFF.